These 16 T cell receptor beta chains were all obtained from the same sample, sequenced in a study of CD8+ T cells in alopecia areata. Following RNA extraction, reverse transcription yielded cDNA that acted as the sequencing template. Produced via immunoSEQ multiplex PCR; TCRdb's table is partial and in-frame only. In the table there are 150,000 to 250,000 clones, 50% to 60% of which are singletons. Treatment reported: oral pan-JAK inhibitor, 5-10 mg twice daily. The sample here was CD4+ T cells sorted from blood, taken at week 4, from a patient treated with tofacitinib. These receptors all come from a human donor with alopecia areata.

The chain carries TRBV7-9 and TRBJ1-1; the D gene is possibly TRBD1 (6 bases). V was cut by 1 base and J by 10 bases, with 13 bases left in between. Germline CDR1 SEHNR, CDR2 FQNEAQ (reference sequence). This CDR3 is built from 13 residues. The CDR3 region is CASSLDDRLGAFF. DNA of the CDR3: TGTGCCAGCAGCTTAGATGACAGGCTGGGAGCTTTCTTT.

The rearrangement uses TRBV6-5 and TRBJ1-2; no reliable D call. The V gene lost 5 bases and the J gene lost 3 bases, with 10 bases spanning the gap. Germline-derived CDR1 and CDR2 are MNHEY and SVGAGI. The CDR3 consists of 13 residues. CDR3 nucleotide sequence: TGTGCCAGCAGTCGGGCCGGGGACTATGGCTACACCTTC. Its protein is CASSRAGDYGYTF.

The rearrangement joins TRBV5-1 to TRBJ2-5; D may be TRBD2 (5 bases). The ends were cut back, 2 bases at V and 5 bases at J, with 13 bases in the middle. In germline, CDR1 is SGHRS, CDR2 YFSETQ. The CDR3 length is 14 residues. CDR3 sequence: CASSFGGLGETQYF. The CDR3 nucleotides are TGCGCCAGCAGCTTCGGCGGACTGGGGGAGACCCAGTACTTC.

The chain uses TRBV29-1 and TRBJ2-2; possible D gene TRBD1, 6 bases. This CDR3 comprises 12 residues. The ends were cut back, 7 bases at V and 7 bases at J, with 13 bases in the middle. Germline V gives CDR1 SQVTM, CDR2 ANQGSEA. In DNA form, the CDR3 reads TGCAGCGCCCAGGGGTGGAACGGGGAGCTGTTTTTT. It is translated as CSAQGWNGELFF.

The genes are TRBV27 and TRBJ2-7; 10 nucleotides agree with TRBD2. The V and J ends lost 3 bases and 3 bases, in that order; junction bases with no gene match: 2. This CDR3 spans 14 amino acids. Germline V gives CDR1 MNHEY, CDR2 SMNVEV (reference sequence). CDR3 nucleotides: TGTGCCAGCAGTTTTAGCGGGGGGTACTACGAGCAGTACTTC. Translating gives CASSFSGGYYEQYF.

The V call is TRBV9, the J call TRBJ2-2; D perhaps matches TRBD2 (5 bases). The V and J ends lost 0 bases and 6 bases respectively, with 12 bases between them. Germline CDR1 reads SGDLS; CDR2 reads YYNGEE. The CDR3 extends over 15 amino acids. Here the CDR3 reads CASSVASSVPGELFF. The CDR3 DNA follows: TGTGCCAGCAGCGTAGCGAGTAGCGTCCCCGGGGAGCTGTTTTTT.

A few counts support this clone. CDR3 loop: CASSFAGTGAYEQYF. The CDR3 DNA follows: TGTGCCAGCAGCTTCGCCGGGACAGGGGCCTACGAGCAGTACTTC. The gene calls are TRBV7-2 and TRBJ2-7, with TRBD1 matching 10 bases. The CDR3 is 15 residues long. Germline V gene data show CDR1 as SGHTA and CDR2 as FQGNSA. The V gene end was trimmed by 3 bases and the J gene end by 2 bases; junction bases not matched to a gene: 4.

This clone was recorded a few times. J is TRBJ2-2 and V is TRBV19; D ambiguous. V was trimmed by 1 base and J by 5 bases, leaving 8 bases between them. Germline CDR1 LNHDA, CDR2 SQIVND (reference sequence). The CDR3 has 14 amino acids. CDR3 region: CASSIVWGTGELFF. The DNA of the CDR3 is TGTGCCAGTAGTATAGTATGGGGAACCGGGGAGCTGTTTTTT.

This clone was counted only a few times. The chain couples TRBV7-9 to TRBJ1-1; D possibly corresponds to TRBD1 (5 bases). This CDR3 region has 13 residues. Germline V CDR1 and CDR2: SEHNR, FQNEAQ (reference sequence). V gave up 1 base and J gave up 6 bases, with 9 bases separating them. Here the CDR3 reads CASSLGPGPEAFF. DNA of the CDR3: TGTGCCAGCAGCTTAGGTCCGGGACCTGAAGCTTTCTTT.

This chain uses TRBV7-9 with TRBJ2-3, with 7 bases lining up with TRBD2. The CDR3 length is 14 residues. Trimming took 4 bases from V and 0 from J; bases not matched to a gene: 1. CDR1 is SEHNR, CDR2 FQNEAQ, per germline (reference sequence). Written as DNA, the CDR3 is TGTGCCAGCAGCTCAGCGGGGAGCACAGATACGCAGTATTTT. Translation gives CASSSAGSTDTQYF.

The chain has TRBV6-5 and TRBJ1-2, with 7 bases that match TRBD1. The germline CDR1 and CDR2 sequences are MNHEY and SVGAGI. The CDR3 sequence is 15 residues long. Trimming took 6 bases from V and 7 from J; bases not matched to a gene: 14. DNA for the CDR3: TGTGCCAGCAGCCCCCCTCGACAGGGTGTAGGTGGCTACACCTTC. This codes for CASSPPRQGVGGYTF.

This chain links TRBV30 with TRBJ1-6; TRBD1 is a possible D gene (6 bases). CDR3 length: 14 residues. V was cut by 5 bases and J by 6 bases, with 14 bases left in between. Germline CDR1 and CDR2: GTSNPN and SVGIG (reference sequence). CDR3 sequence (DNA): TGTGCCTGGCGGGGGGGCGGTTTTAATTCACCCCTCCACTTT. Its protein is CAWRGGGFNSPLHF. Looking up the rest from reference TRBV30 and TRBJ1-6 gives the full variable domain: SQTIHQWPATLVQPVGSPLSLECTVEGTSNPNLYWYRQAAGRGLQLLFYSVGIGQISSEVPQNLSASRPQDRQFILSSKKLLLSDSGFYLCAWRGGGFNSPLHFGNGTRLTVT.

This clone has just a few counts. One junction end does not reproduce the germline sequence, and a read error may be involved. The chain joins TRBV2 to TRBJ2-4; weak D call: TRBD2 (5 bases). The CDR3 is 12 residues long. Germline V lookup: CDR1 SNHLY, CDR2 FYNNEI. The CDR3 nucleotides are TGTGCCAGCAGTGAAGGAGGCGGGTTAAGGCACTTC. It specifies CASSEGGGLRHF.

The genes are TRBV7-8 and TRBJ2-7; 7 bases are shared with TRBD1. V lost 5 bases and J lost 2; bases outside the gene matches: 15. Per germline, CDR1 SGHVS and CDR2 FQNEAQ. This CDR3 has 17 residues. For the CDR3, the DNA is TGTGCCAGCAGCACCGGGACAGTGCCCACCTTTACCTACGAGCAGTACTTC. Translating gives CASSTGTVPTFTYEQYF.

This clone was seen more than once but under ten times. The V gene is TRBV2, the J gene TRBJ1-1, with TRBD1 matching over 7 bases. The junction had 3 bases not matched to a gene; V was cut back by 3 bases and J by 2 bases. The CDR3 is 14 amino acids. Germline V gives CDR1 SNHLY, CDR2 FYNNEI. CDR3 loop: CASSEAGGNTEAFF. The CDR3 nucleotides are TGTGCCAGCAGTGAGGCAGGGGGTAACACTGAAGCTTTCTTT.

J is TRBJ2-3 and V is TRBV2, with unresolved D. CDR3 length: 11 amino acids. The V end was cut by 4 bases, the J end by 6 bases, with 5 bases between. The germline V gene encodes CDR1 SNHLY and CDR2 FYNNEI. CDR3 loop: CASSVLDTQYF. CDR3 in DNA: TGTGCCAGCAGTGTCCTTGATACGCAGTATTTT. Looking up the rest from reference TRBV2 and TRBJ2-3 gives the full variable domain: EPEVTQTPSHQVTQMGQEVILRCVPISNHLYFYWYRQILGQKVEFLVSFYNNEISEKSEIFDDQFSVERPDGSNFTLKIRSTKLEDSAMYFCASSVLDTQYFGPGTRLTVL.